This T cell receptor (beta chain) was sequenced during a study of early T cells in non-severe SARS-CoV-2 infection. Overall study: Bulk RNA taken from unsorted whole blood was sequenced, leaving chains unpaired.

Looked up from germline, CDR1 is MNHEY and CDR2 is SVGAGI. The CDR3 spans 16 residues. J lost 2 bases, V lost 6 bases, and 10 bases had no gene match. Individual cDNA molecules carried attached unique molecular identifiers. MiXCR, run by TCRdb on the 5' RACE reads, gives a single entry per CDR3 protein. The sample includes roughly 50,000 distinct CDR3 sequences, 7.7% of them seen just once. This clonotype originated in an adult who was a healthcare worker with PCR-confirmed SARS-CoV-2 infection or an uninfected control (not recorded which). Sequencing used whole blood, obtained at baseline. The rearrangement uses TRBV6-5 and TRBJ2-7; 10 bases are shared with TRBD2. The CDR3 here is CASRTPGTSDTYEQYF. Written as DNA, the CDR3 is TGTGCCAGCAGAACCCCCGGGACTAGCGACACCTACGAGCAGTACTTC.